This T cell receptor beta chain derives from a study of blood T cell repertoires in COVID-19. Whole-study context: PBMCs, B-cell-depleted T cells, or T cells provided the cDNA or gDNA that made up the material.

Trimming shortened V by 4 bases and J by 0 bases, and 13 bases separated the two germline ends. The V gene's germline CDR1 is LGHDT and CDR2 YNNKEL (reference sequence). The CDR3 is 17 residues long. Original handling: By means of reference gene primer amplification, nucleated cell counts were estimated. TCRdb's table, derived via immunoSEQ multiplex PCR, lists solely in-frame clones and lacks some. V and J calls and clone size come straight from that table; D and trimming were deduced from the DNA. This sample has just over 300,000 clones; about 91% occur once, and the top ten carry more than 8.5%. Which cohort a participant joined came from the clinical history participants gave. Either two negative PCRs, clearance, or symptom resolution qualified Cohort 3 donors as recovered.

Sequenced sample: PBMCs or T cells enriched from blood (not recorded which). This chain uses TRBV3-1 (or the pseudogene TRBV3-2) with TRBJ2-6; unclear D gene. This sequence was found in a woman under 30 who had recovered from COVID-19. CDR3 nucleotide sequence: TGTGCCAGCAGCCGGGCTATTCAGGCCTCTGGGGCCAACGTCCTGACTTTC. This codes for CASSRAIQASGANVLTF.